The next 27 T cell receptor beta chains were all read from a single sample in a study of OX40 agonist ivuxolimab in advanced cancers. Clones were sequenced by immunoSEQ multiplex PCR, and TCRdb holds only the in-frame ones, with some missing. Of over 55,000 clones in the sample, more than 85% were seen once. The material was CD4+ or CD8+ T cells sorted from blood, obtained in a trial of the OX40 agonist ivuxolimab. The receptors originated from an adult with an advanced solid tumor such as melanoma, head and neck, liver or kidney cancer.

V usage is TRBV5-1 and J usage is TRBJ2-4; 11 positions match TRBD2. Germline assignment: CDR1 SGHRS and CDR2 YFSETQ. This CDR3 is built from 16 residues. With 2 bases clipped from V and 6 bases from J, the junction kept 7 bases outside the gene matches. This CDR3 reads CASSLFPGLAANIQYF. CDR3 nucleotides: TGCGCCAGCAGCTTATTCCCGGGACTAGCGGCAAACATTCAGTACTTC.

The rearrangement links TRBV21-1 to TRBJ2-1; the table's D call of TRBD2 was not tested on the DNA. TRBV21-1 is a pseudogene locus. The CDR3 sequence is 20 residues long. The CDR3 DNA sequence: TGTGCCAGCAGCTTAGGAATAGAGCGGGGGACTACCTTCTCCTACAATGAGCAGTTCTTC. It translates to CASSLGIERGTTFSYNEQFF.

The chain couples TRBV11-3 to TRBJ1-2; no reliable D call. V was shortened by 1 base and J by 2 bases, with 8 bases between the two germline ends. Germline CDR1 and CDR2: SGHNT and YENEEA. This CDR3 comprises 14 residues. CDR3 amino acids: CASSLVPGNYGYTF. CDR3 coding DNA: TGTGCCAGCAGCTTAGTCCCCGGGAACTATGGCTACACCTTC.

The chain is built from TRBV27 and TRBJ1-4, with TRBD1 matching over 10 bases. CDR3 size: 15 residues. The germline CDR1 and CDR2 sequences are MNHEY and SMNVEV (reference sequence). Trimming took 3 bases from V and 8 from J; bases not matched to a gene: 6. CDR3 sequence: CASSLTGGAYEKLFF. Here the CDR3 DNA reads TGTGCCAGCAGTTTGACAGGGGGCGCGTACGAAAAACTGTTTTTT.

The gene calls are TRBV19 and TRBJ1-2; TRBD1 matches at 8 bases. The CDR3 spans 15 residues. V shed 5 bases and J 4 bases; nucleotides not matched to a gene: 9. From germline, CDR1 is LNHDA and CDR2 SQIVND (reference sequence). CDR3 amino acids: CASSLQSGTGYGYTF. For the CDR3, the DNA is TGTGCCAGTAGTCTCCAGTCCGGGACAGGCTATGGCTACACCTTC.

CDR3: CASSFSGRRVGELFF. The CDR3 bases are TGTGCCAGCAGCTTTAGCGGACGGAGAGTCGGGGAGCTGTTTTTT. This sequence joins TRBV13 and TRBJ2-2, with D possibly being TRBD2 (6 bases). The CDR3 spans 15 residues. Per germline, CDR1 PRHDT and CDR2 FYEKMQ (reference sequence). Trimming removed 3 bases from V and 7 bases from J, with 15 bases in between. Looking up the rest from reference TRBV13 and TRBJ2-2 gives the full variable domain: AAGVIQSPRHLIKEKRETATLKCYPIPRHDTVYWYQQGPGQDPQFLISFYEKMQSDKGSIPDRFSAQQFSDYHSELNMSSLELGDSALYFCASSFSGRRVGELFFGEGSRLTVL.

The V call is TRBV7-3, the J call TRBJ2-7; possibly TRBD2 for D (6 bases). With 2 bases removed from V and 7 bases from J, the gap between germline ends came to 9 bases. From germline, CDR1 is SGHTA and CDR2 FQGTGA. The CDR3 has 12 amino acids. CDR3 loop: CASSLWGDEQYF. The CDR3 DNA reads TGTGCCAGCAGCTTATGGGGGGATGAGCAGTACTTC.

This clone was found once. The chain carries TRBV7-2 and TRBJ2-3, with D possibly TRBD2 on 6 matching bases. CDR1 and CDR2 from the germline V gene are SGHTA and FQGNSA. The CDR3 spans 14 residues. V gave up 2 bases and J gave up 5 bases, with 11 bases separating them. Written as DNA, the CDR3 is TGTGCCAGCAGCTTACGCGGGGCCGGAGATACGCAGTATTTT. This gives the protein CASSLRGAGDTQYF.

The chain couples TRBV19 to TRBJ1-2; TRBD1 aligns across 9 bases. This CDR3 spans 17 amino acids. The trim removed 5 bases at V and 4 bases at J, leaving 14 bases unmatched. CDR1 and CDR2 (germline): LNHDA, SQIVND (reference sequence). The CDR3 reads CASSSPPGRQGGYGYTF. In DNA form, the CDR3 reads TGTGCCAGTAGTTCCCCACCCGGGAGACAGGGGGGCTATGGCTACACCTTC.

The J gene is TRBJ1-1, the V gene TRBV19; no clear D. The ends were cut back, 4 bases at V and 1 base at J, with 13 bases in the middle. CDR3 length: 15 residues. The germline V gene encodes CDR1 LNHDA and CDR2 SQIVND (reference sequence). The CDR3 loop reads CASSNGRVRNTEAFF. The CDR3 DNA reads TGTGCCAGTAGTAACGGGCGCGTAAGGAACACTGAAGCTTTCTTT. The full variable domain, with the rest looked up from reference TRBV19 and TRBJ1-1, is DGGITQSPKYLFRKEGQNVTLSCEQNLNHDAMYWYRQDPGQGLRLIYYSQIVNDFQKGDIAEGYSVSREKKESFPLTVTSAQKNPTAFYLCASSNGRVRNTEAFFGQGTRLTVV.

This rearrangement joins TRBV11-2 to TRBJ2-7; possible D gene TRBD1, 7 bases. Germline V gives CDR1 SGHAT, CDR2 FQNNGV. V was clipped by 0 bases and J by 1 base, with 13 bases between them. The CDR3 has 16 amino acids. As DNA, the CDR3 is TGTGCCAGCAGCTTAGAGGGGGGACAGTTATCCTACGAGCAGTACTTC. Protein product: CASSLEGGQLSYEQYF.

The J gene is TRBJ1-5, the V gene TRBV29-1; 8 bases are a match to TRBD1. The length of the CDR3 is 13 residues. From germline, CDR1 is SQVTM and CDR2 ANQGSEA. Unmatched junction bases numbered 6, after V lost 6 bases and J lost 5 bases. The CDR3 reads CSVGDRSYQPQHF. In DNA, the CDR3 is TGCAGCGTAGGGGACAGGAGCTATCAGCCCCAGCATTTT.

V gene TRBV29-1 combines with J gene TRBJ1-1, with D maybe TRBD1 (6 bases). CDR3 length equals 15 residues. In germline, CDR1 is SQVTM, CDR2 ANQGSEA. The ends were cut back, 6 bases at V and 0 bases at J, with 17 bases in the middle. CDR3 protein: CSVADRRGVNTEAFF. In DNA form, the CDR3 reads TGCAGCGTCGCCGACCGCAGGGGCGTGAACACTGAAGCTTTCTTT.

V gene TRBV7-9 combines with J gene TRBJ1-1; D is perhaps TRBD1 (6 bases). Trimming removed 5 bases from V and 1 base from J, with 20 bases in between. Germline V lookup: CDR1 SEHNR, CDR2 FQNEAQ (reference sequence). CDR3 size: 17 residues. CDR3 nucleotides: TGTGCCAGCAGCCGTGACAGGCTCAGTAATTCGAACACTGAAGCTTTCTTT. This gives the protein CASSRDRLSNSNTEAFF.

The chain carries TRBV28 and TRBJ1-2; D remains ambiguous. CDR3 size: 14 residues. The germline CDR1 and CDR2 sequences are MDHEN and SYDVKM. V was trimmed by 3 bases and J by 8 bases, leaving 16 bases between them. CDR3 sequence (DNA): TGTGCCAGCAGTTTGGCACAGAGCTTCTGGGGCTACACCTTC. Encoded protein: CASSLAQSFWGYTF.

This clone was seen only once. The CDR3 loop reads CASSVGSGGYTF. For the CDR3, the DNA is TGCGCCAGCAGCGTGGGGAGTGGTGGCTACACCTTC. This sequence joins TRBV4-1 and TRBJ1-2; D is unclear. CDR3 length: 12 amino acids. The germline CDR1 and CDR2 sequences are MGHRA and YSYEKL. V was cut by 5 bases and J by 7 bases, with 11 bases left in between.

A single count supports this clone. This chain connects TRBV25-1 to TRBJ2-2; 9 bases align to TRBD1. The CDR3 sequence is 17 residues long. CDR1 and CDR2 from the germline V gene are MGHDK and SYGVNS. The junction had 8 bases not matched to a gene; V was cut back by 5 bases and J by 1 base. CDR3 amino acids: CASSTYLGQGNTGELFF. CDR3 in DNA: TGTGCCAGCAGTACCTATTTGGGACAGGGGAACACCGGGGAGCTGTTTTTT.

The CDR3 DNA reads TGTGCCAGCAGCTTAGCGCGGGGGGCTGGGGCAGATACGCAGTATTTT. Translation gives CASSLARGAGADTQYF. J is TRBJ2-3 and V is TRBV7-9, with TRBD2 matching 8 bases. The V segment lost 0 bases and the J segment 4 bases; nucleotides outside the gene matches: 6. CDR3 length equals 16 residues. CDR1 SEHNR and CDR2 FQNEAQ come from the germline V gene (reference sequence).

The chain joins TRBV28 to TRBJ1-1, with a weak D call TRBD1 (5 bases). The CDR3 totals 15 residues. Trimming removed 3 bases from V and 5 bases from J, with 16 bases in between. Germline V gene sequence: CDR1 MDHEN, CDR2 SYDVKM. The CDR3 protein is CASSLSLGRGTEAFF. Written as DNA, the CDR3 is TGTGCCAGCAGTTTGTCCTTGGGGAGGGGTACTGAAGCTTTCTTT.

This chain connects TRBV13 to TRBJ2-7; 13 nucleotides line up with TRBD2. With V trimmed by 5 bases and J by 4 bases, 8 bases remained unmatched. Germline assignment: CDR1 PRHDT and CDR2 FYEKMQ (reference sequence). The CDR3 loop spans 16 amino acids. The CDR3 sequence is CASSPGTSGTRYEQYF. The DNA of the CDR3 is TGTGCCAGCAGCCCCGGGACTAGCGGGACGAGGTACGAGCAGTACTTC.

The chain combines TRBV5-1 with TRBJ1-2; 7 nucleotides agree with TRBD1. Germline CDR1 SGHRS, CDR2 YFSETQ. The V gene end was trimmed by 4 bases and the J gene end by 4 bases; junction bases not matched to a gene: 16. The CDR3 runs to 17 residues. DNA for the CDR3: TGCGCCAGCAGCGGCGGGACAGAAAGCGGCGGGGGCTATGGCTACACCTTC. The encoded protein is CASSGGTESGGGYGYTF.

This chain uses TRBV18 with TRBJ2-4; maybe TRBD2 (5 bases). Germline CDR1 KGHSH, CDR2 LQKENI. CDR3 length equals 16 residues. The V end lost 3 bases, the J end lost 0 bases, and 12 bases lay between the germline ends. CDR3 protein: CASSPDGVLAKNIQYF. The CDR3 bases are TGTGCCAGCTCACCCGACGGGGTCCTAGCCAAAAACATTCAGTACTTC.

The chain is built from TRBV25-1 and TRBJ2-1; 9 bases fit TRBD2. J was trimmed by 0 bases and V by 8 bases; bases with no gene match: 2. This CDR3 spans 14 amino acids. Germline V gene sequence: CDR1 MGHDK, CDR2 SYGVNS. This chain's CDR3 is CASQLAGSYNEQFF. DNA for the CDR3: TGTGCCAGCCAACTAGCGGGCTCCTACAATGAGCAGTTCTTC.

The chain carries TRBV6-5 and TRBJ2-7, with D unclear. The CDR3 contains 14 residues. V was trimmed by 1 base and J by 1 base, leaving 8 bases between them. Germline values: CDR1 MNHEY, CDR2 SVGAGI. This chain's CDR3 is CASSYLVLSYEQYF. The DNA of the CDR3 is TGTGCCAGCAGTTACTTGGTCTTATCCTACGAGCAGTACTTC.

The chain combines TRBV6-1 with TRBJ2-3; D is perhaps TRBD1 (5 bases). The germline gives CDR1 MNHNS, CDR2 SASEGT. The V and J ends lost 2 bases and 0 bases respectively, with 9 bases between them. This CDR3 comprises 15 residues. Here the CDR3 reads CASSEQGTSTDTQYF. CDR3 DNA sequence: TGTGCCAGCAGTGAACAGGGAACTAGCACAGATACGCAGTATTTT.

CDR3 in DNA: TGTGCCAGCAGCCCAAGAGCCGGGACACAAGAGACCCAGTACTTC. Protein product: CASSPRAGTQETQYF. The chain joins TRBV5-4 to TRBJ2-5; maybe TRBD1 (6 bases). With 4 bases removed from V and 2 bases from J, the gap between germline ends came to 15 bases. Germline values: CDR1 SGHNT, CDR2 YYREEE (reference sequence). CDR3 size: 15 residues. The full variable domain, rest sourced from reference TRBV5-4 and TRBJ2-5, is ETGVTQSPTHLIKTRGQQVTLRCSSQSGHNTVSWYQQALGQGPQFIFQYYREEENGRGNFPPRFSGLQFPNYSSELNVNALELDDSALYLCASSPRAGTQETQYFGPGTRLLVL.

This clone showed up just once. The chain couples TRBV6-4 to TRBJ2-2; D ambiguous. Trimming pared 2 bases from V and 3 bases from J, leaving 10 bases between. Germline CDR1 MRHNA, CDR2 SNTAGT. The CDR3 length is 15 residues. The CDR3 DNA reads as TGTGCCAGCAGTGACCCAACCCGTCACACCGGGGAGCTGTTTTTT. It specifies CASSDPTRHTGELFF.